Below, one T cell receptor (beta chain) is given with its context. The antigen remains undetermined. The data derive from a study of T cell responses to AZD1222 COVID-19 vaccine. Whole-study results and caveats: Females made up more of the donors, who were largely white British, and clonal diversity may have come out too low. Increased Spike-specific TCR breadth and depth were observed after two AZD1222 doses. Spike was spanned by vaccine-associated CD4 TCRs, with dominance at 160-218 and 743-854.

Only in-frame clones appear in the TCRdb table, and some are missing; sequencing was by immunoSEQ multiplex PCR. The table shows roughly 100,000 clones, with about 88% occurring only once. CDR1 and CDR2 (germline): KGHSH, LQKENI. V was pared by 3 bases and J by 2 bases, with 5 bases of the junction left unmatched. The CDR3 has 15 residues. The chain links TRBV18 to TRBJ1-2, with 8 bases aligning to TRBD1. Here the sequenced sample was peripheral blood, taken on day 0 of AZD1222 vaccination. The source is an adult in good health. The CDR3 bases are TGTGCCAGCTCACCGAAGGACAGGGCGAACTATGGCTACACCTTC. Translation gives CASSPKDRANYGYTF. The complete variable domain, with remaining parts taken from reference TRBV18 and TRBJ1-2, reads NAGVMQNPRHLVRRRGQEARLRCSPMKGHSHVYWYRQLPEEGLKFMVYLQKENIIDESGMPKERFSAEFPKEGPSILRIQQVVRGDSAAYFCASSPKDRANYGYTFGSGTRLTVV.